This T cell receptor beta chain was profiled in a study of blood T cell repertoires in COVID-19. Data came from immunoSEQ multiplex PCR; TCRdb stores just in-frame clones and leaves some out. The profile shows 300,000 to 400,000 clones, about 86% of them singletons. Trimming removed 3 bases from V and 4 bases from J; junction bases left unmatched: 7. This CDR3 contains 15 residues. The germline CDR1 and CDR2 sequences are LNHDA and SQIVND (reference sequence). The chain is built from TRBV19 and TRBJ2-5; 8 bases are shared with TRBD2. The specimen was PBMCs or T cells enriched from blood (not recorded which). The clonotype was recovered from a woman between 40 and 55 years old with acute COVID-19. The CDR3 region has the DNA TGTGCCAGTAGTATTTCAGCGGGAGTGGGAGAGACCCAGTACTTC. Its protein product is CASSISAGVGETQYF.